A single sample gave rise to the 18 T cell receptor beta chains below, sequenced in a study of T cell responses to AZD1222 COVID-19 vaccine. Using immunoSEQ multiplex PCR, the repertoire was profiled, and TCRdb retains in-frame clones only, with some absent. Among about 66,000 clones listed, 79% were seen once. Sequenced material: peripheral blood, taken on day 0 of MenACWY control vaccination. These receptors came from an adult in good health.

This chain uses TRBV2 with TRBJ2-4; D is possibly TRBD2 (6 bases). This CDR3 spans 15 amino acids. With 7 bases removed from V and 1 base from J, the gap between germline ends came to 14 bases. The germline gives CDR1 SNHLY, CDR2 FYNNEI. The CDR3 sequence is CASMAGPSAKNIQYF. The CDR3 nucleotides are TGTGCCAGCATGGCGGGGCCCTCGGCCAAAAACATTCAGTACTTC.

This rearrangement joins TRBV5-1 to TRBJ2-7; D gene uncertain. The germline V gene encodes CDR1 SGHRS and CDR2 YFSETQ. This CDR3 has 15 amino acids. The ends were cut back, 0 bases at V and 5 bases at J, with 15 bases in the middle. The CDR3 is CASSLEGDSINEQYF. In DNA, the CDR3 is TGCGCCAGCAGCTTGGAGGGCGACTCCATCAACGAGCAGTACTTC.

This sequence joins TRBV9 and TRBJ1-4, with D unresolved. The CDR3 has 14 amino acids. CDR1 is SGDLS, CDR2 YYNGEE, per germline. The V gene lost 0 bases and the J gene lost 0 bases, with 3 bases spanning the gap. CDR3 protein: CASSVDATNEKLFF. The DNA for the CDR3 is TGTGCCAGCAGCGTAGATGCAACTAATGAAAAACTGTTTTTT.

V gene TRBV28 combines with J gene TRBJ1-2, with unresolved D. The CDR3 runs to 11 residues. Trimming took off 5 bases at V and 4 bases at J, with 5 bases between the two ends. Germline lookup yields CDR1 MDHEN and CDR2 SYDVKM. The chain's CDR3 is CASSQIYGYTF. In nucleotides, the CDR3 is TGTGCCAGCAGTCAAATCTATGGCTACACCTTC.

The CDR3 region has the DNA TGTGCCAGTAGTATAGGTGGGGGAGGTAACTACGAGCAGTACTTC. This encodes CASSIGGGGNYEQYF. J is TRBJ2-7 and V is TRBV19; D possibly corresponds to TRBD2 (6 bases). CDR1 LNHDA and CDR2 SQIVND come from the germline V gene (reference sequence). Trimming removed 1 base at V and 3 bases at J, with 13 bases between. CDR3 size: 15 residues.

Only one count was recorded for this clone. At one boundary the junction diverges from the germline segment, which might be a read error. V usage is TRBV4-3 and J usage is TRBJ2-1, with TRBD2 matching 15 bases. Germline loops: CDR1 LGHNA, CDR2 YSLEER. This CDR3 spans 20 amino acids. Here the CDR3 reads CDSSQESYGTSGGPDNEQFF. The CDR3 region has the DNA TGCGACAGCAGCCAAGAATCATATGGGACTAGCGGGGGGCCGGACAATGAGCAGTTCTTC.

The CDR3 DNA reads TGTGCCAGCAGCCAAGACCGGGCTATGCCTGGCGAGCAGTACTTC. Amino acids: CASSQDRAMPGEQYF. The gene calls are TRBV4-2 and TRBJ2-7; D uncertain. This CDR3 region has 15 residues. Germline V gives CDR1 LGHNA, CDR2 YNFKEQ. V was clipped by 0 bases and J by 6 bases, with 15 bases between them.

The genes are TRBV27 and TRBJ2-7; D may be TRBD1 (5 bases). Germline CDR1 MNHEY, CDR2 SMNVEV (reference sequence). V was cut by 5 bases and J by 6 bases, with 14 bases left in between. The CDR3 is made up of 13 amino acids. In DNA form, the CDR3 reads TGTGCCAGCAGTCCGACAGCAAAGGGCGAGCAGTACTTC. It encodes CASSPTAKGEQYF.

CDR3 loop: CASRGQAQPQHF. The DNA of the CDR3 is TGTGCCAGTAGGGGACAGGCTCAGCCCCAGCATTTT. V and J are TRBV19 and TRBJ1-5; 8 nucleotides agree with TRBD1. V trimming: 6 bases; J trimming: 6 bases; junction bases outside the gene matches: 1. Per germline, CDR1 LNHDA and CDR2 SQIVND (reference sequence). The CDR3 totals 12 residues.

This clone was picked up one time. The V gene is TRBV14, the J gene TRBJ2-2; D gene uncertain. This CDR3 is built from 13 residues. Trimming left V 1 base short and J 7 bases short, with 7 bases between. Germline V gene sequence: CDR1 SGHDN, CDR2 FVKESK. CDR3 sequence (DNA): TGTGCCAGCAGCCAAGGAGTAGGCGGGGAGCTGTTTTTT. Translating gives CASSQGVGGELFF.

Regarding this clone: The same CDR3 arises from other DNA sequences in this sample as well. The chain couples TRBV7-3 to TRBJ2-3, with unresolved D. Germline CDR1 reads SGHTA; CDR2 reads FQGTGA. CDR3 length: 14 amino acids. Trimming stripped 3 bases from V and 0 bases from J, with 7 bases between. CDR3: CASSLGHSTDTQYF. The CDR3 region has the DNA TGTGCCAGCAGCTTGGGTCACAGCACAGATACGCAGTATTTT. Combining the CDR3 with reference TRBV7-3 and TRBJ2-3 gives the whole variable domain GAGVSQTPSNKVTEKGKYVELRCDPISGHTALYWYRQSLGQGPEFLIYFQGTGAADDSGLPNDRFFAVRPEGSVSTLKIQRTERGDSAVYLCASSLGHSTDTQYFGPGTRLTVL.

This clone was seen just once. In nucleotides, the CDR3 is TGTGCCAGCAGCCAAGTAGGGCTAGGGAAAGGCACTGAAGCTTTCTTT. The encoded protein is CASSQVGLGKGTEAFF. The J gene is TRBJ1-1, the V gene TRBV3-1 (or the pseudogene TRBV3-2); D is uncertain. This CDR3 spans 16 amino acids. Germline V lookup: CDR1 LGHDT, CDR2 YNNKEL (reference sequence). The germline V and J ends were trimmed by 1 base and 4 bases, with 16 bases remaining between them.

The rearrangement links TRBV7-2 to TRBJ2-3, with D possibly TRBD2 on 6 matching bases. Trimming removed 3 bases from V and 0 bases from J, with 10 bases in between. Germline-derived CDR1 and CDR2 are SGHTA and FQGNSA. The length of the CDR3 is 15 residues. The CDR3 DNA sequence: TGTGCCAGCAGCTTGGGCGGGGCTAGCACAGATACGCAGTATTTT. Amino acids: CASSLGGASTDTQYF. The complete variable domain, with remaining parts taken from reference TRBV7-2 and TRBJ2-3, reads GAGVSQSPSNKVTEKGKDVELRCDPISGHTALYWYRQSLGQGLEFLIYFQGNSAPDKSGLPSDRFSAERTGGSVSTLTIQRTQQEDSAVYLCASSLGGASTDTQYFGPGTRLTVL.

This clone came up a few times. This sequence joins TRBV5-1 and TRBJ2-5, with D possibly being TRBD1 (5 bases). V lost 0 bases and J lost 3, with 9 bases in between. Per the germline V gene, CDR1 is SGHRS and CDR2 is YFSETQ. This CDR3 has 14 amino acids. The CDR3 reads CASSLVPGKETQYF. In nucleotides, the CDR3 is TGCGCCAGCAGCTTGGTCCCAGGGAAAGAGACCCAGTACTTC.

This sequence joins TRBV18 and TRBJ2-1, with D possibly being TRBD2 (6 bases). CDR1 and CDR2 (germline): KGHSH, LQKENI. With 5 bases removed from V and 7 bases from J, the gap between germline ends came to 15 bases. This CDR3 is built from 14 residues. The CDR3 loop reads CASSVRGGENEQFF. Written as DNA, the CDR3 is TGTGCCAGCTCAGTGAGGGGAGGTGAAAATGAGCAGTTCTTC. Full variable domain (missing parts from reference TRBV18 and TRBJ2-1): NAGVMQNPRHLVRRRGQEARLRCSPMKGHSHVYWYRQLPEEGLKFMVYLQKENIIDESGMPKERFSAEFPKEGPSILRIQQVVRGDSAAYFCASSVRGGENEQFFGPGTRLTVL.

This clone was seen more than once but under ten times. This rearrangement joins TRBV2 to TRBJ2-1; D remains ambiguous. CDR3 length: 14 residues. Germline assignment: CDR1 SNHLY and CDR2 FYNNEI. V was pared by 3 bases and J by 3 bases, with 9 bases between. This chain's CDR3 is CASSDWGNYNEQFF. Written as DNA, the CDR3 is TGTGCCAGCAGTGATTGGGGAAACTACAATGAGCAGTTCTTC.

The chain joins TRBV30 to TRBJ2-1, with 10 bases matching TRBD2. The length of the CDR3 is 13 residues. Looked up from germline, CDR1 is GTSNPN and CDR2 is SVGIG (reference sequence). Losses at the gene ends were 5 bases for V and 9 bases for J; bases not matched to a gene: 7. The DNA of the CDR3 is TGTGCCTGGCGTCTAGCGGGAGTAAGTGAGCAGTTCTTC. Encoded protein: CAWRLAGVSEQFF.

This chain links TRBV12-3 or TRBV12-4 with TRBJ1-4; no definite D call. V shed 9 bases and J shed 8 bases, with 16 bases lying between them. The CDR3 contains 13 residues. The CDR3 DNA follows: TGTGCCAGTACCCTGGGTGCTAGGGAAAAACTGTTTTTT. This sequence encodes CASTLGAREKLFF.